These 27 T cell receptor beta chains originate from one sample sequenced in a study of response to subunit inactivated influenza vaccine. MiXCR, applied by TCRdb to the RT-PCR reads, yields one record per CDR3 protein. The sample contains 150,000 to 200,000 distinct CDR3 sequences, 10% to 15% of which appear only once. These data were also filed under a second study, of T cells expressing NK-cell markers. That investigation notes: Making the TCR beta cDNA relied on 5'RACE template switching with UMIs.

The input for sequencing was CD8+ T cells sorted from PBMCs, taken 11 to 12 days after vaccination. Source of these receptors: a man aged 50-59 years who received an inactivated influenza vaccine.

This clonotype was detected ten times or more. This rearrangement joins TRBV28 to TRBJ2-4; D might be TRBD1 (6 bases). The length of the CDR3 is 14 residues. Trimming pared 5 bases from V and 8 bases from J, leaving 16 bases between. In germline, CDR1 is MDHEN, CDR2 SYDVKM. This chain's CDR3 is CASSTYRVRDIQYF. The CDR3 DNA reads TGTGCCAGCAGTACATACAGGGTCCGGGACATTCAGTACTTC.

The rearrangement links TRBV2 to TRBJ1-2; possible D gene TRBD1, 6 bases. The CDR3 spans 15 residues. CDR1 and CDR2 (germline): SNHLY, FYNNEI. The V and J ends lost 0 bases and 1 base respectively, with 9 bases between them. The CDR3 spells CASSEAWDINYGYTF. As DNA, the CDR3 is TGTGCCAGCAGTGAAGCTTGGGACATTAACTATGGCTACACCTTC.

This clonotype was observed a few times. The chain employs TRBV6-1 and TRBJ1-2; TRBD1 aligns across 9 bases. This CDR3 comprises 15 residues. Germline assignment: CDR1 MNHNS and CDR2 SASEGT. V dropped 4 bases and J dropped 4; count of bases not matched to a gene: 7. CDR3 bases: TGTGCCAGCAGTGCAAACAGGGGGCTCACCTATGGCTACACCTTC. The encoded protein is CASSANRGLTYGYTF.

This clonotype was counted only a few times. The chain couples TRBV15 to TRBJ2-6; D is uncertain. The CDR3 is made up of 15 amino acids. Germline V CDR1 and CDR2: LNHNV, YYDKDF (reference sequence). The germline V and J ends were trimmed by 3 bases and 0 bases, with 6 bases remaining between them. CDR3 in amino acids: CATSRTSSGANVLTF. CDR3 sequence (DNA): TGTGCCACCAGCAGGACAAGCTCTGGGGCCAACGTCCTGACTTTC.

The J gene is TRBJ2-7, the V gene TRBV28, with a tentative D call TRBD2 (5 bases). The CDR3 is made up of 14 amino acids. The germline V and J ends were trimmed by 3 bases and 0 bases, with 9 bases remaining between them. CDR1 MDHEN and CDR2 SYDVKM come from the germline V gene. CDR3 sequence (DNA): TGTGCCAGCAGTTTTTACGGGGACTCCTACGAGCAGTACTTC. This translates into CASSFYGDSYEQYF.

This clonotype was seen a handful of times. The chain is built from TRBV7-2 and TRBJ2-1, with D tentatively TRBD2 (7 bases). Germline assignment: CDR1 SGHTA and CDR2 FQGNSA. The CDR3 sequence is 12 residues long. V lost 3 bases and J lost 15, with 15 bases in between. The chain's CDR3 is CASSLGGGLGFF. In nucleotides, the CDR3 is TGTGCCAGCAGCTTGGGGGGGGGCTTGGGGTTCTTC.

The chain links TRBV3-1 to TRBJ2-3; D not resolved. This CDR3 has 15 amino acids. Trimming removed 5 bases from V and 4 bases from J, with 16 bases in between. The germline V gene encodes CDR1 LGHDT and CDR2 YNNKEL (reference sequence). The CDR3 DNA sequence: TGTGCCAGCAGCGAAGTTACCCGGGCGTCAGATACGCAGTATTTT. Translating it yields CASSEVTRASDTQYF.

Details on this clonotype: Mismatch with germline at one junction end may stem from a read error. The chain has TRBV5-5 and TRBJ1-5; D gene ambiguous. This CDR3 is 13 amino acids long. Germline V gives CDR1 SGHKS, CDR2 YYEKEE (reference sequence). The CDR3 region has the DNA TGTGCCAGCAGCTTGGTTCCGGATCAGCCCCAGCTTTTT. Translation: CASSLVPDQPQLF.

In this sample, this clonotype turned up many times. This rearrangement joins TRBV12-3 or TRBV12-4 to TRBJ1-2; D ambiguous. V was pared by 5 bases and J by 4 bases, with 11 bases between. The CDR3 covers 13 residues. The CDR3 reads CASSPDGAYGYTF. The DNA of the CDR3 is TGTGCCAGCAGTCCGGATGGAGCCTATGGCTACACCTTC.

The J gene is TRBJ2-3, the V gene TRBV5-1; 8 nucleotides align to TRBD1. The CDR3 extends over 17 amino acids. CDR1 SGHRS and CDR2 YFSETQ come from the germline V gene. V lost 0 bases, J lost 2 bases, and 8 bases stayed unmatched. The CDR3 here is CASSLGIRQGPTDTQYF. CDR3 nucleotides: TGCGCCAGCAGCTTGGGAATTCGACAGGGGCCCACAGATACGCAGTATTTT.

This clonotype was picked up a small number of times. The genes are TRBV7-6 and TRBJ2-7; D may be TRBD1 (5 bases). Germline V gene data show CDR1 as SGHVS and CDR2 as FNYEAQ. Trimming stripped 1 base from V and 2 bases from J, with 15 bases between. The CDR3 covers 16 residues. CDR3 in DNA: TGTGCCAGCAGCTTAGGTACAGGAAGTGTAACCTACGAGCAGTACTTC. This sequence encodes CASSLGTGSVTYEQYF. Together with reference TRBV7-6 and TRBJ2-7, the CDR3 gives the full variable domain: GAGVSQSPRYKVTKRGQDVALRCDPISGHVSLYWYRQALGQGPEFLTYFNYEAQQDKSGLPNDRFSAERPEGSISTLTIQRTEQRDSAMYRCASSLGTGSVTYEQYFGPGTRLTVT.

This clonotype was seen a handful of times. The rearrangement links TRBV15 to TRBJ2-7; weak D call: TRBD1 (5 bases). Germline CDR1 reads LNHNV; CDR2 reads YYDKDF (reference sequence). The CDR3 spans 13 residues. Trimming shortened V by 7 bases and J by 3 bases, and 13 bases separated the two germline ends. This chain's CDR3 is CATTYRSVYEQYF. The CDR3 DNA reads as TGTGCCACCACATACAGGTCGGTCTACGAGCAGTACTTC.

This clonotype was observed a handful of times. The chain carries TRBV6-5 and TRBJ1-2; 7 positions agree with TRBD1. Trimming took 0 bases from V and 7 from J; bases not matched to a gene: 11. The CDR3 contains 16 residues. Germline V gene lookup returns CDR1 MNHEY and CDR2 SVGAGI. Here the CDR3 reads CASSYSRQGLGGGYTF. CDR3 coding DNA: TGTGCCAGCAGTTACTCGAGACAGGGTCTGGGGGGTGGCTACACCTTC.

In its sample, this clonotype ranks as medium-sized. V gene TRBV12-3 or TRBV12-4 combines with J gene TRBJ2-3; 8 nucleotides line up with TRBD2. The CDR3 runs 15 residues. Germline trimming cut 4 bases from V and 3 bases from J; bases unmatched to any gene: 6. Here the CDR3 reads CASSSRREVTDTQYF. The CDR3 region has the DNA TGTGCCAGCAGTTCACGGCGGGAGGTAACAGATACGCAGTATTTT.

J is TRBJ2-7 and V is TRBV13; D is possibly TRBD2 (5 bases). The germline V gene encodes CDR1 PRHDT and CDR2 FYEKMQ (reference sequence). The CDR3 runs to 15 residues. Trimming shortened V by 2 bases and J by 3 bases, and 14 bases separated the two germline ends. The CDR3 DNA follows: TGTGCCAGCAGCTTAAGAGGGAGCGATATCTACGAGCAGTACTTC. It translates to CASSLRGSDIYEQYF.

The chain links TRBV5-1 to TRBJ2-1, with 10 bases matching TRBD1. Trimming at V came to 4 bases and at J to 2 bases, leaving 3 bases not matched to a gene. In germline, CDR1 is SGHRS, CDR2 YFSETQ. The CDR3 spans 15 residues. CDR3 in amino acids: CASSATGGPYNEQFF. The CDR3 region has the DNA TGCGCCAGCAGCGCGACAGGGGGCCCCTACAATGAGCAGTTCTTC.

This clonotype turned up a few times. The chain combines TRBV28 with TRBJ2-7, with D maybe TRBD2 (6 bases). CDR3 length equals 16 residues. Per germline, CDR1 MDHEN and CDR2 SYDVKM. The ends were cut back, 1 base at V and 0 bases at J, with 13 bases in the middle. The CDR3 nucleotides are TGTGCCAGCAGTTTATTTCCTCGGACTACCTCCTACGAGCAGTACTTC. Protein product: CASSLFPRTTSYEQYF.

DNA of the CDR3: TGCAGTGCTAGTGCCGGCCGGACCTACGAGCAGTACTTC. It translates to CSASAGRTYEQYF. J is TRBJ2-7 and V is TRBV20-1; D unclear. The CDR3 runs 13 residues. Trimming shortened V by 3 bases and J by 2 bases, and 11 bases separated the two germline ends. Germline CDR1 and CDR2: DFQATT and SNEGSKA (reference sequence).

This chain joins TRBV12-3 or TRBV12-4 and TRBJ1-2; 11 nucleotides match TRBD1. The V segment lost 5 bases and the J segment 2 bases; nucleotides outside the gene matches: 4. The CDR3 has 15 amino acids. CDR3 loop: CASSPGTGGNYGYTF. For the CDR3, the DNA is TGTGCCAGCAGTCCGGGGACAGGGGGGAACTATGGCTACACCTTC.

The rearrangement uses TRBV4-3 and TRBJ2-5; 8 bases line up with TRBD1. CDR3 length: 15 amino acids. CDR1 is LGHNA and CDR2 is YSLEER in the germline V gene. Trimming at V came to 3 bases and at J to 4 bases, leaving 7 bases not matched to a gene. The CDR3 DNA is TGCGCCAGCAGCCATAGGACAGGGTTGGGAGAGACCCAGTACTTC. Translating gives CASSHRTGLGETQYF.

On this clonotype itself: No conserved phenylalanine or tryptophan ends this CDR3, so it is likely a read error. The genes are TRBV11-1 and TRBJ2-5; 14 nucleotides align to TRBD2. This CDR3 is built from 17 residues. Trimming removed 4 bases from V and 1 base from J; junction bases left unmatched: 5. Germline CDR1 and CDR2: SGHAT and FQDESV (reference sequence). The DNA for the CDR3 is TGTGCCAGCAGCTCGGGACTAGCGGGAGTTCTCCAAGAGACCCAGTACTCC. Its translation is CASSSGLAGVLQETQYS.

This clonotype was counted between two and nine times. The chain uses TRBV10-3 and TRBJ2-2, with D possibly TRBD1 on 6 matching bases. V lost 0 bases to trimming and J lost 1 base, with 18 bases between them. This CDR3 has 19 residues. Germline loops: CDR1 ENHRY, CDR2 SYGVKD. The CDR3 region has the DNA TGTGCCATCAGTGAGTCTAGAACCGGGACACTTCTGAACACCGGGGAGCTGTTTTTT. This gives the protein CAISESRTGTLLNTGELFF.

The table lists this clonotype with a few counts. This rearrangement joins TRBV6-2 or TRBV6-3 to TRBJ2-2; TRBD2 matches 10 bases. V lost 5 bases, J lost 6 bases, and 9 bases stayed unmatched. The germline CDR1 and CDR2 sequences are MNHEY and SVGEGT. The CDR3 is 16 amino acids. CDR3 sequence (DNA): TGTGCCAGCAGTAACCTAGCGGGAGTAATTTCCGGGGAGCTGTTTTTT. Translating gives CASSNLAGVISGELFF.

The chain carries TRBV29-1 and TRBJ2-6; the D gene is possibly TRBD2 (5 bases). The CDR3 sequence is 14 residues long. Trimming removed 1 base at V and 2 bases at J, with 6 bases between. The germline CDR1 and CDR2 sequences are SQVTM and ANQGSEA. The CDR3, as DNA: TGCAGCGTTGAAGGGGGAGCTGGGGCCAACGTCCTGACTTTC. Encoded protein: CSVEGGAGANVLTF.

This clonotype has more than one count but fewer than ten. The chain joins TRBV15 to TRBJ1-2; maybe TRBD1 (5 bases). The ends were cut back, 3 bases at V and 4 bases at J, with 15 bases in the middle. The CDR3 loop spans 15 amino acids. CDR1 and CDR2 from the germline V gene are LNHNV and YYDKDF (reference sequence). CDR3 protein: CATSRGVGAGYGYTF. CDR3 DNA sequence: TGTGCCACCAGCAGGGGCGTAGGGGCTGGCTATGGCTACACCTTC.

There are a few counts of this clonotype. The rearrangement joins TRBV28 to TRBJ1-6; TRBD1 agrees at 7 bases. Germline V gene lookup returns CDR1 MDHEN and CDR2 SYDVKM. This CDR3 is built from 15 residues. The trim removed 2 bases at V and 10 bases at J, leaving 8 bases unmatched. CDR3 nucleotide sequence: TGTGCCAGCAGTTTAGGCCCAGGGGGTAGGTCACCCCTCCACTTT. This sequence encodes CASSLGPGGRSPLHF.

The gene calls are TRBV3-1 and TRBJ2-1, with 8 nucleotides matching TRBD1. V shed 11 bases, J shed 12 bases, and the junction held 30 bases outside the gene matches. CDR1 is LGHDT, CDR2 YNNKEL, per germline (reference sequence). The CDR3 length is 18 residues. CDR3 DNA sequence: TGTGCCTGCTGCCAAAACCCGTGGCAGGGGGCCGAAATTAGTTGGCAGTTCTTC. Translation: CACCQNPWQGAEISWQFF.